The following is a T cell receptor beta chain sequence with its context. This clonotype was counted a few times. Its antigen is still unknown. No base-level quality is on record; no much larger clone is a single base apart. CDR1 is given as LGHDT and CDR2 as YNNKEL, both from the germline V gene (reference sequence). Reading from cysteine to phenylalanine, the CDR3 counts 14 amino acids. Just the 42-base CDR3 DNA is kept, in frame starting at base 1. V lost 4 bases and J lost 6 bases, and the count of bases not matched to a germline gene is 5. Ophthalmopathy patients had moderately to severely active disease, Clinical Activity Score of at least 3, NOSPECS grade of at least 4, and disease duration under 3 months. Patients with other autoimmune diseases, uncontrolled infections, pregnancy or lactation were excluded. Clinical symptoms, serum thyroxine, TRAb, thyroid ultrasound and orbital computed tomography were used for diagnosis. Ficoll-Paque density gradient centrifugation was used to isolate PBMCs from around 10 ml of fresh peripheral blood. Total RNA was extracted using Trizol reagent, and RNA quality was checked on an Agilent 2100 Bioanalyzer.

For repertoire sequencing, the TCR beta CDR3 regions were amplified from RNA transcripts. The first round was an RT-PCR using HTBI primers with the Qiagen OneStep RT-PCR kit, and this first round was followed by a second-round multiplex PCR, then size selection and purification. Sequencing of the libraries was carried out on an Illumina HiSeq2000 in paired-end mode with 100 bp reads. In the source study's methods: SOAPnuke was used to process the reads, removing any read that contained adapters or uncalled bases, had a mean Phred below 15, or lacked an exact match to the constant primer or identifier. High-quality paired reads were merged with COPE v1.2.5. Each unique nucleotide sequence was treated as a clonotype, and MiTCR v1.1 was used to align the clonotypes to the IMGT TRB V, D and J references. Analysis was restricted to V-J combinations with a frequency above 0.0001, which covered 98% to 99.2% of repertoires. For each V-J combination, a TCR clonal expansion and chaos score was defined as F50 clonal expansion divided by the chaos observed in the TCRdist matrix. Welch's t-statistics and random forest were used to narrow the features down to around 13 V-J combinations, which were then fed into a naive Bayes classifier. Thyroid-blood repertoire similarity was quantified with the Morisita-Horn index. TCRdb ran its own pipeline on the public reads, namely fastp trimming at Q25 and MiXCR clone calling, and kept in-frame beta chains. Every entry covers one CDR3 protein and lists the most common genes and DNA from its rows. The V and J calls come from TCRdb's annotation, not from the publication. The sample contains roughly 500,000 distinct CDR3 sequences, around an eighth of them found a single time. The biggest ten clones account for approximately 9.8% of the sample.

This specimen belongs to a study of Graves' ophthalmopathy and Graves' hyperthyroidism (dated by TCRdb to 2017 to 2018). About the investigation overall: Peripheral blood was collected at initial diagnosis, prior to any treatment. The study used signatures of the TCR beta repertoire to tell Graves' ophthalmopathy apart from Graves' hyperthyroidism and to predict which patients would progress to ophthalmopathy. In total, around 140 blood samples were TCR-sequenced: under 45 ophthalmopathy, over 70 hyperthyroidism and approximately 17 hyperthyroidism-to-ophthalmopathy patients. To explore V-J signatures that distinguish ophthalmopathy from hyperthyroidism, a discovery set of 100 patients was enrolled, made up of 43 with ophthalmopathy and under 65 with stable hyperthyroidism. An independent validation cohort comprised fewer than 20 hyperthyroidism patients and about 16 patients who later progressed from hyperthyroidism to ophthalmopathy. In six hyperthyroidism patients, T-cell repertoires of thyroid tissue and blood were compared. Following sample collection, hyperthyroidism patients were given methimazole at a starting dose of 30 mg daily, and ophthalmopathy patients were given high-dose intravenous methylprednisolone. The roughly 91 discovery patients were randomly split 7:3 into training and test sets. General conclusions and limits of the study: Sample size was not statistically predetermined, and group allocation was not concealed from the investigators. The 13-signature model separated ophthalmopathy from stable hyperthyroidism with roughly 90% sensitivity and approximately 81% specificity in cross-validation, and 80%/75% in the test set. In validation, the model predicted ophthalmopathy progression with about 71% sensitivity and about 73% specificity; 12 predicted patients were CT-confirmed with GO in a median of approximately 6.5 months. Among expanded thyroid clonotypes with frequency above 0.001, most also showed up in blood, which suggests that blood repertoires may reflect the thyroid immune response.

The sequenced material came from blood. The chain employs TRBV3-1 and TRBJ2-2; TRBD1 matches 7 bases in the middle. The sequence came from a woman aged 30 to 39 with Graves' ophthalmopathy. Donor details come from another sample of the same person, matched by shared clones. The nucleotides read TGTGCCAGCAGCCCAACAGGGGACGCCGGGGAGCTGTTTTTT. Its product reads: CASSPTGDAGELFF.